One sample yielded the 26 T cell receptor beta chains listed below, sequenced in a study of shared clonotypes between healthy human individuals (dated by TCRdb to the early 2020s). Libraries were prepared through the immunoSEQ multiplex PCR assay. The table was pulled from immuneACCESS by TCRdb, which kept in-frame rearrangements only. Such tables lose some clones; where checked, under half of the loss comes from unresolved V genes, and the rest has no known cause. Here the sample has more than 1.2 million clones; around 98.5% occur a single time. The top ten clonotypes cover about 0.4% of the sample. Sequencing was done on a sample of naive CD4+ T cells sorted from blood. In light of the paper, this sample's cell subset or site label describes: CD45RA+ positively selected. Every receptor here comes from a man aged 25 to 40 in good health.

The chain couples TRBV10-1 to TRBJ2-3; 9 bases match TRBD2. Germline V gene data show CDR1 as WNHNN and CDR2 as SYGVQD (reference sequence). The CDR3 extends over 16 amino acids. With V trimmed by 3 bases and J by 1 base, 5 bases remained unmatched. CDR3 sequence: CASSDPSGAGTDTQYF. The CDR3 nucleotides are TGCGCCAGCAGTGACCCTAGCGGGGCTGGCACAGATACGCAGTATTTT.

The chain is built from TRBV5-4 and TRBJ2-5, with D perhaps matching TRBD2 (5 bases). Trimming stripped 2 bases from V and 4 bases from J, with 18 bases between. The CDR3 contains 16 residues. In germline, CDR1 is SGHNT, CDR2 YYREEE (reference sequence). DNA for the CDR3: TGTGCCAGCAGCTTCCTCACTAGTCCCCCGCGAGAGACCCAGTACTTC. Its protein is CASSFLTSPPRETQYF.

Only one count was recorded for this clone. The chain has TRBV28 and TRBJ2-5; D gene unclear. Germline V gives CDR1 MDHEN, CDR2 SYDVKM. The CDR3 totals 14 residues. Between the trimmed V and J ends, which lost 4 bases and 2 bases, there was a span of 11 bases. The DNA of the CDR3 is TGTGCCAGCAGTTACCCCCGGGCTCAAGAGACCCAGTACTTC. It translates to CASSYPRAQETQYF.

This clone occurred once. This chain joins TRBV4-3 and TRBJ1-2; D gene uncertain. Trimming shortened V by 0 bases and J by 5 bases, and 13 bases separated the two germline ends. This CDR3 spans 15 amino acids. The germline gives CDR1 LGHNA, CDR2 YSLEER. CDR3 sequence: CASSQDLANSYGYTF. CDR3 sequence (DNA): TGCGCCAGCAGCCAAGATCTCGCCAATTCATATGGCTACACCTTC.

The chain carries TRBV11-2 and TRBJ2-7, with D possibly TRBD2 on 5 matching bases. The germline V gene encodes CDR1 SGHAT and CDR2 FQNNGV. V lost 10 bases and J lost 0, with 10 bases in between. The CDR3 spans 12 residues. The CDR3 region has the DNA TGTGCCACCGCGGGCTCCTCCTACGAGCAGTACTTC. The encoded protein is CATAGSSYEQYF. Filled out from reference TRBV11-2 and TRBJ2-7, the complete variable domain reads EAGVAQSPRYKIIEKRQSVAFWCNPISGHATLYWYQQILGQGPKLLIQFQNNGVVDDSQLPKDRFSAERLKGVDSTLKIQPAKLEDSAVYLCATAGSSYEQYFGPGTRLTVT.

This CDR3 reads CASSRGFPQETQYF. The CDR3, as DNA: TGCGCCAGCTCTAGAGGGTTCCCCCAAGAGACCCAGTACTTC. The genes are TRBV5-1 and TRBJ2-5; a weak D match, TRBD2 (5 bases). Per germline, CDR1 SGHRS and CDR2 YFSETQ. The CDR3 contains 14 residues. V lost 7 bases, J lost 1 base, and 14 bases lay in between.

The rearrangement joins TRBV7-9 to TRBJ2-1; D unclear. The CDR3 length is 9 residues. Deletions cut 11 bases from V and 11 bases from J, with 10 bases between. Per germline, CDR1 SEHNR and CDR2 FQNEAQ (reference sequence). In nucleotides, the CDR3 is TGTGCCGTCCCTTCTAAGCAGTTCTTC. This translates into CAVPSKQFF.

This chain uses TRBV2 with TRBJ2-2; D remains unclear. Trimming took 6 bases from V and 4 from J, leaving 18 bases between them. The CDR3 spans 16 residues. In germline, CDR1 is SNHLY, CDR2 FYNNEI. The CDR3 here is CASSAIRLPSTGELFF. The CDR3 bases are TGTGCCAGCAGCGCAATTCGTCTCCCCTCCACCGGGGAGCTGTTTTTT. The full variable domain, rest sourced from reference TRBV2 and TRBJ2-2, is EPEVTQTPSHQVTQMGQEVILRCVPISNHLYFYWYRQILGQKVEFLVSFYNNEISEKSEIFDDQFSVERPDGSNFTLKIRSTKLEDSAMYFCASSAIRLPSTGELFFGEGSRLTVL.

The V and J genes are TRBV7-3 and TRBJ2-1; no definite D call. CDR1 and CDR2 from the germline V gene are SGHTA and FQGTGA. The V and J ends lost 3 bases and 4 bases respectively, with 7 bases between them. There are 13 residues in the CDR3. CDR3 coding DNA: TGTGCCAGCAGCTTTTCAGCTTACAATGAGCAGTTCTTC. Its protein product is CASSFSAYNEQFF.

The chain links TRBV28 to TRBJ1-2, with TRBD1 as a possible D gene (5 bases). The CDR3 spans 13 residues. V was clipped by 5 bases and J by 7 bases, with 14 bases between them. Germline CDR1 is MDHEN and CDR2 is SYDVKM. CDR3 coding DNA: TGTGCCAGCAGTCTCTACGGGAGGGGTGGCTACACCTTC. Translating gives CASSLYGRGGYTF.

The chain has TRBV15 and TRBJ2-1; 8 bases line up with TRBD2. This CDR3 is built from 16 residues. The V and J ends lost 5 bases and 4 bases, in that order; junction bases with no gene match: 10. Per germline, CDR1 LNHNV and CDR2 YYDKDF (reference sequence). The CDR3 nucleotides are TGTGCCACCAGCCTTGAAGCGGGGGCCTATTACAATGAGCAGTTCTTC. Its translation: CATSLEAGAYYNEQFF.

CDR3 sequence reads: CASSTQSGQVYQPQHF. The CDR3 DNA is TGTGCCAGTAGTACTCAGTCAGGACAGGTTTATCAGCCCCAGCATTTT. The rearrangement joins TRBV19 to TRBJ1-5; 7 bases are a match to TRBD1. CDR1 and CDR2 (germline): LNHDA, SQIVND (reference sequence). The trim removed 4 bases at V and 5 bases at J, leaving 11 bases unmatched. CDR3 length: 16 residues.

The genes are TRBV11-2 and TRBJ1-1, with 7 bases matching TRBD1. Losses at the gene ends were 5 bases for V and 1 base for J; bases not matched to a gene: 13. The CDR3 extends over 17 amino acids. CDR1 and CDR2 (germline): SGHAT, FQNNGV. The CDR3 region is CASSNFKRRDRNTEAFF. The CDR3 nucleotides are TGTGCCAGCAGCAATTTCAAACGCAGGGACAGGAACACTGAAGCTTTCTTT.

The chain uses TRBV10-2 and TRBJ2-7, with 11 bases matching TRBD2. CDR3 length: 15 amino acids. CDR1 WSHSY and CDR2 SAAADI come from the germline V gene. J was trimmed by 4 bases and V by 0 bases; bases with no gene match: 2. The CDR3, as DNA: TGCGCCAGCAGTGAGTCCCTAGCGGGGGGATACGAGCAGTACTTC. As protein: CASSESLAGGYEQYF.

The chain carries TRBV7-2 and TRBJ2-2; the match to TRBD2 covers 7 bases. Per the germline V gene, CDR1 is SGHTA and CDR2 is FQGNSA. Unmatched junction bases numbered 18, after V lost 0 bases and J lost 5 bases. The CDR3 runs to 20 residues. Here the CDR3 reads CASSLAWGFWAGDQTGELFF. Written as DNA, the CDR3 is TGTGCCAGCAGCTTAGCCTGGGGTTTTTGGGCGGGAGATCAGACCGGGGAGCTGTTTTTT.

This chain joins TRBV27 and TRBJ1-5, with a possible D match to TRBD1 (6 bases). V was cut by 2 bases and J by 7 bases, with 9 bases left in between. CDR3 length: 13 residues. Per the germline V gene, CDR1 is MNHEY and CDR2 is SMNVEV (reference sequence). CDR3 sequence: CASSLEGGQPQHF. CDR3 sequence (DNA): TGTGCCAGCAGTTTAGAGGGGGGACAGCCCCAGCATTTT.

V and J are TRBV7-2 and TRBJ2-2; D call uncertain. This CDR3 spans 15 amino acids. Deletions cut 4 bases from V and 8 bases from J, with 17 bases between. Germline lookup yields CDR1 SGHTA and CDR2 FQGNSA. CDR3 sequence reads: CASSSSPVIAGELFF. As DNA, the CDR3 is TGTGCCAGCAGCTCGAGCCCCGTCATCGCGGGGGAGCTGTTTTTT.

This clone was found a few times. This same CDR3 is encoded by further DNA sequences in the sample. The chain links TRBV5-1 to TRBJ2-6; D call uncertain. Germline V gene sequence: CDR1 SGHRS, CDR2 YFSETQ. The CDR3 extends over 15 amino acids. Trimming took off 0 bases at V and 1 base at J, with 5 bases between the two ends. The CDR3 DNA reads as TGCGCCAGCAGCTTGGGCAGTTCTGGGGCCAACGTCCTGACTTTC. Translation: CASSLGSSGANVLTF.

CDR3 nucleotide sequence: TGTGCCAGCTCACCGACTAGGGGCTTGGATACGCAGTATTTT. This gives the protein CASSPTRGLDTQYF. The rearrangement joins TRBV18 to TRBJ2-3, with D tentatively TRBD2 (6 bases). This CDR3 region has 14 residues. The germline V gene has CDR1 KGHSH and CDR2 LQKENI. The V end was cut by 3 bases, the J end by 6 bases, with 13 bases between.

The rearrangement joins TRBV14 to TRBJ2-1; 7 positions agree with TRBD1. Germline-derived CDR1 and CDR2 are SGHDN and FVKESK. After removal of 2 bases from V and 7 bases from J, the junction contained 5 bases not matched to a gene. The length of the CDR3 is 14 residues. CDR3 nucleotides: TGTGCCAGCAGCCAAAAGAACAGGGGAAATGAGCAGTTCTTC. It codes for CASSQKNRGNEQFF.

CDR3 sequence: CASKRDASYNEQFF. The CDR3 coding sequence is TGCGCCAGCAAGAGGGACGCCTCCTACAATGAGCAGTTCTTC. The genes are TRBV5-1 and TRBJ2-1, with D possibly being TRBD1 or TRBD2 (5 bases each). Germline V gene data show CDR1 as SGHRS and CDR2 as YFSETQ. Deletions cut 6 bases from V and 0 bases from J, with 10 bases between. CDR3 size: 14 residues.

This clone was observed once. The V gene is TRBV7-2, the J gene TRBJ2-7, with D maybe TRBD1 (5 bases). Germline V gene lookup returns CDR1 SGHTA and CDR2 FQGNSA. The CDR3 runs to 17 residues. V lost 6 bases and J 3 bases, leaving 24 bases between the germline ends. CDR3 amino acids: CASRTPPGYPQHYEQYF. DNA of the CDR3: TGTGCCAGCAGAACCCCTCCAGGGTACCCTCAACACTACGAGCAGTACTTC.

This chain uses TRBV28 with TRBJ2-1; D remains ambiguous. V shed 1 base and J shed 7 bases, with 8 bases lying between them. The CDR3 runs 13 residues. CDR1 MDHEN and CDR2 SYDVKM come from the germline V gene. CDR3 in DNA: TGTGCCAGCAGTTTATTTAGTACGAATGAGCAGTTCTTC. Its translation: CASSLFSTNEQFF. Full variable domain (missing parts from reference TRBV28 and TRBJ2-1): DVKVTQSSRYLVKRTGEKVFLECVQDMDHENMFWYRQDPGLGLRLIYFSYDVKMKEKGDIPEGYSVSREKKERFSLILESASTNQTSMYLCASSLFSTNEQFFGPGTRLTVL.

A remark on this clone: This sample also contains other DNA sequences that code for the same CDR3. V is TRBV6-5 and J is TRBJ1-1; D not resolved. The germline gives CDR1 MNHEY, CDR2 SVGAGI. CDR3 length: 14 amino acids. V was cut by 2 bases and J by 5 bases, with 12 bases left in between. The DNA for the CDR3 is TGTGCCAGCAGTTACAGGCGGGTGGGAACTGAAGCTTTCTTT. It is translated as CASSYRRVGTEAFF.

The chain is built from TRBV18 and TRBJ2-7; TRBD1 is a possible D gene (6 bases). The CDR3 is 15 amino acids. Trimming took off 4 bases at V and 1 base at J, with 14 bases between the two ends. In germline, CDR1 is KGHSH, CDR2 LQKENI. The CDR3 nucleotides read TGTGCCAGCTCACTCATGCAGGGACAATCCTACGAGCAGTACTTC. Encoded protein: CASSLMQGQSYEQYF.

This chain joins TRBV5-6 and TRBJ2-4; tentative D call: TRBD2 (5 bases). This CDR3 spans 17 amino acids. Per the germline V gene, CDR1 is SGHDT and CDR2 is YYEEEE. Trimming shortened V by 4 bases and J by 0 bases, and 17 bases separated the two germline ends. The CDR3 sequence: CASSVGSGRLAKNIQYF. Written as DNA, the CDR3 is TGTGCCAGCAGCGTGGGGTCGGGGAGACTAGCCAAAAACATTCAGTACTTC.